Each of the 9 T cell receptor beta chains below was sequenced from the same sample in a study of T cell responses to AZD1222 COVID-19 vaccine. Clones were sequenced by immunoSEQ multiplex PCR, and TCRdb holds only the in-frame ones, with some missing. The sample comprises about 76,000 clones, over 65% of which are singletons, and roughly 29% rests with the top ten. Sequences were derived from peripheral blood, sampled 28 days after the second dose of the MenACWY control vaccine. Receptors were obtained from an adult who received the MenACWY meningococcal vaccine as a control.

The chain employs TRBV13 and TRBJ1-4; 7 nucleotides align to TRBD1. There are 17 residues in the CDR3. The J segment lost 6 bases and the V segment lost 0 bases, leaving 10 bases of the junction unmatched. Per germline, CDR1 PRHDT and CDR2 FYEKMQ (reference sequence). CDR3 nucleotide sequence: TGTGCCAGCAGCTTAGGGGGTCGACAGGGAGGGGATGAAAAACTGTTTTTT. Translation gives CASSLGGRQGGDEKLFF.

The count of this clone is one. The chain couples TRBV23-1 to TRBJ1-1; 10 nucleotides align to TRBD1. TRBV23-1 belongs to the ORF category, with a function that is uncertain. V lost 6 bases to trimming and J lost 7 bases; unmatched junction nucleotides: 17. CDR3 length equals 17 residues. The CDR3 region has the DNA TGCGCCAGCAGGCGCTCAAGGACAGGGGGGGAATTCAGTGAAGCTTTCTTT. This translates into CASRRSRTGGEFSEAFF.

This clone was observed a few times. The gene calls are TRBV2 and TRBJ2-2, with D maybe TRBD1 (5 bases). V was trimmed by 5 bases and J by 6 bases, leaving 10 bases between them. CDR3 size: 13 residues. Germline V gene data show CDR1 as SNHLY and CDR2 as FYNNEI. The CDR3 DNA sequence: TGTGCCAGCAGTTATAGGGGCTCCGGGGAGCTGTTTTTT. Amino acids: CASSYRGSGELFF.

This chain links TRBV11-2 with TRBJ2-1; 9 bases are a match to TRBD1. V was clipped by 4 bases and J by 8 bases; unmatched bases: 6. The germline V gene has CDR1 SGHAT and CDR2 FQNNGV. The CDR3 runs 14 residues. In nucleotides, the CDR3 is TGTGCCAGCAGCTCGGACAGGGGTGTGGATGAGCAGTTCTTC. Protein: CASSSDRGVDEQFF.

The DNA for the CDR3 is TGTGCCTGGACCGGGGAGGGCACTGAAGCTTTCTTT. It is translated as CAWTGEGTEAFF. J is TRBJ1-1 and V is TRBV30; no definite D call. This CDR3 is built from 12 residues. Deletions cut 4 bases from V and 4 bases from J, with 10 bases between. Germline-derived CDR1 and CDR2 are GTSNPN and SVGIG (reference sequence).

This clone was detected only a few times. The CDR3 DNA follows: TGTGCCAGCAGCTTATATGGGCTAGCCGACAATGAGCAGTTCTTC. Translated, it gives CASSLYGLADNEQFF. The V gene is TRBV7-8, the J gene TRBJ2-1, with D possibly TRBD2 on 5 matching bases. There are 15 residues in the CDR3. V lost 2 bases and J 5 bases, leaving 13 bases between the germline ends. The germline V gene has CDR1 SGHVS and CDR2 FQNEAQ.

V is TRBV9 and J is TRBJ2-1; 10 bases fit TRBD2. V lost 3 bases to trimming and J lost 8 bases; unmatched junction nucleotides: 14. The CDR3 contains 17 residues. CDR1 SGDLS and CDR2 YYNGEE come from the germline V gene. The chain's CDR3 is CASSAEVASGSLDEQFF. Here the CDR3 DNA reads TGTGCCAGCAGCGCGGAGGTGGCTAGCGGGAGTCTTGATGAGCAGTTCTTC.

The chain links TRBV19 to TRBJ1-4; TRBD1 agrees at 9 bases. The CDR3 is 15 amino acids. In germline, CDR1 is LNHDA, CDR2 SQIVND (reference sequence). Trimming cost V 5 bases and J 8 bases; bases outside gene matches: 9. Written as DNA, the CDR3 is TGTGCCAGTAGTCCACAGGGGGCGGCGAGGGAAAAACTGTTTTTT. This gives the protein CASSPQGAAREKLFF. Drawing the rest from reference TRBV19 and TRBJ1-4, the complete variable domain is DGGITQSPKYLFRKEGQNVTLSCEQNLNHDAMYWYRQDPGQGLRLIYYSQIVNDFQKGDIAEGYSVSREKKESFPLTVTSAQKNPTAFYLCASSPQGAAREKLFFGSGTQLSVL.

The chain carries TRBV19 and TRBJ2-1; 9 bases line up with TRBD1. Looked up from germline, CDR1 is LNHDA and CDR2 is SQIVND (reference sequence). The CDR3 runs 14 residues. J was trimmed by 6 bases and V by 6 bases; bases with no gene match: 6. Here the CDR3 reads CASSRDREGNEQFF. CDR3 nucleotide sequence: TGTGCCAGTAGCCGGGACAGGGAGGGCAATGAGCAGTTCTTC.